This T cell receptor (beta chain) emerged from a study of cytomegalovirus exposure and HLA in healthy donors. The donors were in the approximately 120-subject validation cohort; that cohort was separate from the roughly 660-subject first cohort. Comment on this clone: Its antigen is still unknown.

Some clones are missing from TCRdb's copy, which holds only in-frame ones; the method was immunoSEQ multiplex PCR. The data hold more than 95,000 clones, with about 96% observed a single time. The study's findings and limits: TCR sequences were mostly rare, though some public TCRs occurred in many donors. The study put 150 or so TCR beta chains on its list as cytomegalovirus-associated. In vitro assays verified that three CMV-associated chains recognized CMV antigens specifically.

Source material: PBMCs. The receptor's source is a man aged 18 to 29 in good health and CMV-seronegative.

DNA of the CDR3: TGCAGCGTTGATAGGTCCGGGAGCACCGGGGAGCTGTTTTTT. Residues: CSVDRSGSTGELFF. The V and J genes are TRBV29-1 and TRBJ2-2; D is possibly TRBD2 (6 bases). V dropped 3 bases and J dropped 4 bases, with 12 bases sitting between them. Germline CDR1 reads SQVTM; CDR2 reads ANQGSEA. The CDR3 has 14 residues.